The 10 T cell receptor beta chains in this list originate from one sample, sequenced in a study of CD8 T cells in ankylosing spondylitis. TCRdb analysed the 5' RACE reads with MiXCR anew, one entry per CDR3 protein. The repertoire holds around 130,000 distinct CDR3 sequences, with 15% to 20% as singletons. No antigens are known for them. General study results and limits: Ankylosing spondylitis blood seemed to carry a telltale TCR beta motif made of under 10 highly homologous variants.

The sequenced material came from blood, either unsorted or a sorted T cell fraction (not recorded which). These receptors originate from a male donor with ankylosing spondylitis.

A few counts support this clonotype. One base away lies a much larger clone, so this may be a sequencing read error. The rearrangement uses TRBV7-8 and TRBJ2-7; TRBD1 aligns across 11 bases. Germline V CDR1 and CDR2: SGHVS, FQNEAQ. V was pared by 6 bases and J by 3 bases, with 1 base of the junction left unmatched. This CDR3 is 13 amino acids long. The CDR3 nucleotides are TGTGCCAGCAGGGGACAGGGGGACTACGAGCAGTACTTC. Translating it yields CASRGQGDYEQYF.

The chain carries TRBV7-9 and TRBJ2-5; D remains unclear. Trimming stripped 7 bases from V and 1 base from J, with 13 bases between. From germline, CDR1 is SEHNR and CDR2 FQNEAQ (reference sequence). The CDR3 runs to 14 residues. The CDR3 here is CASTPVWGQETQYF. CDR3 bases: TGTGCCAGCACCCCAGTTTGGGGCCAAGAGACCCAGTACTTC. The full variable domain, rest sourced from reference TRBV7-9 and TRBJ2-5, is DTGVSQNPRHKITKRGQNVTFRCDPISEHNRLYWYRQTLGQGPEFLTYFQNEAQLEKSRLLSDRFSAERPKGSFSTLEIQRTEQGDSAMYLCASTPVWGQETQYFGPGTRLLVL.

The chain links TRBV20-1 to TRBJ2-7, with TRBD1 matching over 9 bases. V shed 4 bases, J shed 6 bases, and the junction held 1 base outside the gene matches. The CDR3 is 11 residues long. The germline gives CDR1 DFQATT, CDR2 SNEGSKA (reference sequence). CDR3 residues: CSATTGGEQYF. Written as DNA, the CDR3 is TGCAGTGCTACGACAGGGGGCGAGCAGTACTTC.

The CDR3 region has the DNA TGTGCCAGCAGCGCCCCAGGGGGGAACACTGAAGCTTTCTTT. Translation gives CASSAPGGNTEAFF. The J gene is TRBJ1-1, the V gene TRBV9; TRBD1 agrees at 7 bases. The length of the CDR3 is 14 residues. V was pared by 3 bases and J by 1 base, with 3 bases of the junction left unmatched. Germline V gene sequence: CDR1 SGDLS, CDR2 YYNGEE.

J is TRBJ2-1 and V is TRBV3-1, with D maybe TRBD2 (6 bases). This CDR3 comprises 17 residues. V was trimmed by 0 bases and J by 8 bases, leaving 20 bases between them. Germline CDR1 reads LGHDT; CDR2 reads YNNKEL (reference sequence). The DNA of the CDR3 is TGTGCCAGCAGCCAAGAGGTTCCGGCGGGACTCCGGGATGAGCAGTTCTTC. It is translated as CASSQEVPAGLRDEQFF.

This clonotype came up many times. The rearrangement joins TRBV28 to TRBJ2-7; possibly TRBD1 for D (5 bases). V lost 5 bases, J lost 4 bases, and 15 bases lay in between. Germline V gene data show CDR1 as MDHEN and CDR2 as SYDVKM. The CDR3 consists of 14 residues. The CDR3 sequence: CASSDDMQGYEQYF. The CDR3 DNA reads as TGTGCCAGCAGTGATGACATGCAGGGATACGAGCAGTACTTC.

The chain links TRBV5-1 to TRBJ2-2; TRBD2 matches 8 bases. Germline V gene sequence: CDR1 SGHRS, CDR2 YFSETQ. Germline trimming cut 7 bases from V and 4 bases from J; bases unmatched to any gene: 6. The CDR3 covers 14 residues. CDR3 coding DNA: TGCGCCAGCGAGCCCCTAGCGGGCACCGGGGAGCTGTTTTTT. Translation gives CASEPLAGTGELFF. The variable domain in full, completed from reference TRBV5-1 and TRBJ2-2, reads KAGVTQTPRYLIKTRGQQVTLSCSPISGHRSVSWYQQTPGQGLQFLFEYFSETQRNKGNFPGRFSGRQFSNSRSEMNVSTLELGDSALYLCASEPLAGTGELFFGEGSRLTVL.

J is TRBJ1-1 and V is TRBV29-1; D may be TRBD1 (5 bases). Trimming stripped 4 bases from V and 7 bases from J, with 10 bases between. CDR1 and CDR2 (germline): SQVTM, ANQGSEA. The CDR3 spans 11 residues. The CDR3 reads CSVAGTYEAFF. The CDR3 DNA sequence: TGCAGCGTTGCGGGGACTTATGAAGCTTTCTTT.

The V call is TRBV29-1, the J call TRBJ1-2; 8 bases agree with TRBD1. The CDR3 is made up of 13 amino acids. V dropped 3 bases and J dropped 4; count of bases not matched to a gene: 4. CDR1 is SQVTM and CDR2 is ANQGSEA in the germline V gene. CDR3 bases: TGCAGCGTTGATGAGGGGACAGGCTATGGCTACACCTTC. Translation: CSVDEGTGYGYTF.

The rearrangement links TRBV7-9 to TRBJ2-5, with D possibly being TRBD1 (5 bases). Per the germline V gene, CDR1 is SEHNR and CDR2 is FQNEAQ (reference sequence). This CDR3 region has 16 residues. The V end was cut by 0 bases, the J end by 2 bases, with 13 bases between. The CDR3 coding sequence is TGTGCCAGCAGCTTAGCGCATAGGGGTCCACAAGAGACCCAGTACTTC. It translates to CASSLAHRGPQETQYF. The variable domain in full, with the rest retrieved from reference TRBV7-9 and TRBJ2-5, is DTGVSQNPRHKITKRGQNVTFRCDPISEHNRLYWYRQTLGQGPEFLTYFQNEAQLEKSRLLSDRFSAERPKGSFSTLEIQRTEQGDSAMYLCASSLAHRGPQETQYFGPGTRLLVL.